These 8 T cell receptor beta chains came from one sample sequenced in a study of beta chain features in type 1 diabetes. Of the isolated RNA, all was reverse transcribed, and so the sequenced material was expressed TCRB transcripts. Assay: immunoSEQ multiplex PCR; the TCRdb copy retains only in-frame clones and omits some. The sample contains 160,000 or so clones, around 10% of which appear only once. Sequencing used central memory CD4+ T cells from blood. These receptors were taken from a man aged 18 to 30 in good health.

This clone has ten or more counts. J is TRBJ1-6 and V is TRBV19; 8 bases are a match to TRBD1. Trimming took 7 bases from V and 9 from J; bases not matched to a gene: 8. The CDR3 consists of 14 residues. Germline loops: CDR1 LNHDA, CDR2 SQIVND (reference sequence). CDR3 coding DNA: TGTGCCAGTAATGAACAGGGGGGGAGTTCACCCCTCCACTTT. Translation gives CASNEQGGSSPLHF. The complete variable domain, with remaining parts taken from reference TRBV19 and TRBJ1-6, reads DGGITQSPKYLFRKEGQNVTLSCEQNLNHDAMYWYRQDPGQGLRLIYYSQIVNDFQKGDIAEGYSVSREKKESFPLTVTSAQKNPTAFYLCASNEQGGSSPLHFGNGTRLTVT.

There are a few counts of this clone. CDR3 sequence (DNA): TGTGCCAGCAGTTTAGCAGGGACAGATACGCAGTATTTT. This codes for CASSLAGTDTQYF. The J gene is TRBJ2-3, the V gene TRBV28; a weak D match, TRBD1 (5 bases). Looked up from germline, CDR1 is MDHEN and CDR2 is SYDVKM. CDR3 length: 13 residues. V was clipped by 2 bases and J by 3 bases, with 6 bases between them.

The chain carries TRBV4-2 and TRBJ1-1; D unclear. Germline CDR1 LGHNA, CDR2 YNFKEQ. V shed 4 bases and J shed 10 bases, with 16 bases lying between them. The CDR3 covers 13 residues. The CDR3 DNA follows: TGTGCCAGCAGCCCCTTAAAACACGATGGAGCTTTCTTT. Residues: CASSPLKHDGAFF.

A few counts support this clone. CDR3 loop: CSVARGAEAFF. Here the CDR3 DNA reads TGCAGCGTCGCACGGGGGGCTGAAGCTTTCTTT. V and J are TRBV29-1 and TRBJ1-1, with D tentatively TRBD1 (5 bases). From germline, CDR1 is SQVTM and CDR2 ANQGSEA. V lost 6 bases and J 6 bases, leaving 11 bases between the germline ends. CDR3 length: 11 amino acids.

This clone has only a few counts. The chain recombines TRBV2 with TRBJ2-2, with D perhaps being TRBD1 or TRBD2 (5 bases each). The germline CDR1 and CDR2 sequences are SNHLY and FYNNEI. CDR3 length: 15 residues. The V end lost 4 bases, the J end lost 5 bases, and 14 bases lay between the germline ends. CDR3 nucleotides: TGTGCCAGCAGTGTTGATGCAGGGAGAACCGGGGAGCTGTTTTTT. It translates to CASSVDAGRTGELFF.

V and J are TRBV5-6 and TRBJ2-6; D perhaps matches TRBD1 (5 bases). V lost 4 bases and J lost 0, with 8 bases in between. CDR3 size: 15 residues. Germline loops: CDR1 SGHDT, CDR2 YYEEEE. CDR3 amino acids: CASSVTGSGANVLTF. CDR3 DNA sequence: TGTGCCAGCAGCGTAACAGGCTCTGGGGCCAACGTCCTGACTTTC. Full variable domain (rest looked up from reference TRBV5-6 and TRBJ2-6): DAGVTQSPTHLIKTRGQQVTLRCSPKSGHDTVSWYQQALGQGPQFIFQYYEEEERQRGNFPDRFSGHQFPNYSSELNVNALLLGDSALYLCASSVTGSGANVLTFGAGSRLTVL.

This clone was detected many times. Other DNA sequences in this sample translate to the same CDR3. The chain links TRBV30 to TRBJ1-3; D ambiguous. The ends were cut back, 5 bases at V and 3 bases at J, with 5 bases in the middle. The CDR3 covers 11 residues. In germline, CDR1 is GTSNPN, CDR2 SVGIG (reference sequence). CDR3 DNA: TGTGCCTGGGGGCATGGAAACACCATATATTTT. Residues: CAWGHGNTIYF.

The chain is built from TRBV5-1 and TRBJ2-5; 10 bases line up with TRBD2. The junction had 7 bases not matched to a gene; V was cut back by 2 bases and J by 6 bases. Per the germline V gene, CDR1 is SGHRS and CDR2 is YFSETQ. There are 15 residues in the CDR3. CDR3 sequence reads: CASSFGTSDSKTQYF. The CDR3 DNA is TGCGCCAGCAGCTTCGGGACTAGCGATTCGAAGACCCAGTACTTC.